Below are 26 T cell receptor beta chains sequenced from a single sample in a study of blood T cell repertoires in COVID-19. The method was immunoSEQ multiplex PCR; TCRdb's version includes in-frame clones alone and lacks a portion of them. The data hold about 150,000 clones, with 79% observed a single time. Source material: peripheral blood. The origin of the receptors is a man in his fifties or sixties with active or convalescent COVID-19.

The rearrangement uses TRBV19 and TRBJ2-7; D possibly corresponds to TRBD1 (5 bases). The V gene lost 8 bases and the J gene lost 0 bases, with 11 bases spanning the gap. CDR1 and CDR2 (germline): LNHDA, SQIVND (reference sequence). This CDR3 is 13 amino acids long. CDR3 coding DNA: TGTGCCAGTTCAAGCAGGGTCTCCTACGAGCAGTACTTC. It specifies CASSSRVSYEQYF.

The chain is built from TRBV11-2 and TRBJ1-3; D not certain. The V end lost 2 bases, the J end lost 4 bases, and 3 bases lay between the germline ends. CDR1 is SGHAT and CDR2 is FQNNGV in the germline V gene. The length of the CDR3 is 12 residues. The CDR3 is CASSLQGNTIYF. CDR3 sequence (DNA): TGTGCCAGCAGCTTACAGGGAAACACCATATATTTT.

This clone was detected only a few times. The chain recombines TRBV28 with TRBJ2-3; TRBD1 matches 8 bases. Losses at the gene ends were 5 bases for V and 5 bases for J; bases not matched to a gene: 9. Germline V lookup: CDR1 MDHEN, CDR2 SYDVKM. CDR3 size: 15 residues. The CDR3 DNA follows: TGTGCCAGCAGTCCCGGACAGGGAATGCAAGATACGCAGTATTTT. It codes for CASSPGQGMQDTQYF. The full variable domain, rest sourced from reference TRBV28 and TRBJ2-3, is DVKVTQSSRYLVKRTGEKVFLECVQDMDHENMFWYRQDPGLGLRLIYFSYDVKMKEKGDIPEGYSVSREKKERFSLILESASTNQTSMYLCASSPGQGMQDTQYFGPGTRLTVL.

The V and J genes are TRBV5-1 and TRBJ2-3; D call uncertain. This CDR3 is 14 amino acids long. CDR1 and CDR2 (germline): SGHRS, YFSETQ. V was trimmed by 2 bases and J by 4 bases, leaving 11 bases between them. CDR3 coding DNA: TGCGCCAGCAGCTTAACCCGGTACTCAGATACGCAGTATTTT. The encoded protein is CASSLTRYSDTQYF.

The CDR3 DNA reads TGCGCCAGCAGTGAACCGGGACAGAGCACAGATACGCAGTATTTT. Translated, it gives CASSEPGQSTDTQYF. The chain is built from TRBV10-2 and TRBJ2-3, with 7 bases matching TRBD1. The germline CDR1 and CDR2 sequences are WSHSY and SAAADI. CDR3 size: 15 residues. The trim removed 3 bases at V and 0 bases at J, leaving 3 bases unmatched.

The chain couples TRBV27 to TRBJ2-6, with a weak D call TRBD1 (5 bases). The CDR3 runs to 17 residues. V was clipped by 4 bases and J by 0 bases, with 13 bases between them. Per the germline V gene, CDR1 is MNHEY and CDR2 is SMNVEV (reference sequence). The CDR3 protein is CASSSTGFSSGANVLTF. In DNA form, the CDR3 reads TGTGCCAGCAGTTCTACAGGCTTTAGCTCTGGGGCCAACGTCCTGACTTTC.

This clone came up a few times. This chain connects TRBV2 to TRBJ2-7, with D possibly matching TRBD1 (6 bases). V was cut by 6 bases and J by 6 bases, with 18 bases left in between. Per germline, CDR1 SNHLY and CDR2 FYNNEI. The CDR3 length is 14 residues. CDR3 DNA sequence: TGTGCCAGCAGCGATAACAGGGTCTGGGGCGAGCAGTACTTC. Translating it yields CASSDNRVWGEQYF.

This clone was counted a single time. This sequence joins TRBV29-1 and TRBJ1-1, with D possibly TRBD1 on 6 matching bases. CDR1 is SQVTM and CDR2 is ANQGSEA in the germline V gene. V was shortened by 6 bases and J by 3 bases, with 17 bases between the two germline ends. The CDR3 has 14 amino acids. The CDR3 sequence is CSVARTAKDTEAFF. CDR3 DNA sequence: TGCAGCGTCGCCCGGACAGCTAAGGACACTGAAGCTTTCTTT.

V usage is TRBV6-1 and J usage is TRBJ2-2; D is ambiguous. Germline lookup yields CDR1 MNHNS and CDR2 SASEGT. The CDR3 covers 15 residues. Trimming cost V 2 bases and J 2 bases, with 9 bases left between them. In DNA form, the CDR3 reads TGTGCCAGCAGTGAAACCGGGTTAAACACCGGGGAGCTGTTTTTT. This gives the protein CASSETGLNTGELFF.

The CDR3 reads CASSAGQGGTNEKLFF. DNA of the CDR3: TGTGCCAGCAGCGCGGGACAGGGAGGAACTAATGAAAAACTGTTTTTT. The rearrangement uses TRBV11-2 and TRBJ1-4; TRBD1 agrees at 9 bases. V trimming: 5 bases; J trimming: 1 base; junction bases outside the gene matches: 5. The germline V gene encodes CDR1 SGHAT and CDR2 FQNNGV. The CDR3 spans 16 residues.

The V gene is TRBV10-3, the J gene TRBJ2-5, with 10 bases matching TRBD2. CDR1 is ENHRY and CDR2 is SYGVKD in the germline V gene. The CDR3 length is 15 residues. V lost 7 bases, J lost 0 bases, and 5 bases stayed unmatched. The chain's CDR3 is CAIKGAGGNQETQYF. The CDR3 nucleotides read TGTGCCATCAAAGGAGCGGGAGGGAACCAAGAGACCCAGTACTTC.

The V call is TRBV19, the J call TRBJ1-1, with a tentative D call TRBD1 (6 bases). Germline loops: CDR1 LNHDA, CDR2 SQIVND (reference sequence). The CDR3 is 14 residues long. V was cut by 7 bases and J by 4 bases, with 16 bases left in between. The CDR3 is CASTGGRRGTEAFF. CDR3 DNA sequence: TGTGCCAGTACCGGGGGGCGTCGCGGCACTGAAGCTTTCTTT.

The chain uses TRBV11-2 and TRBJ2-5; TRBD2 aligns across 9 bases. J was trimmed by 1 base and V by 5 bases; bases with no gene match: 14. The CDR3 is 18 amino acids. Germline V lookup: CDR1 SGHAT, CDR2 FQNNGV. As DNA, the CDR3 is TGTGCCAGCAGCCCGGGGGCTAGCGGGACGACTGTCCAAGAGACCCAGTACTTC. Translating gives CASSPGASGTTVQETQYF. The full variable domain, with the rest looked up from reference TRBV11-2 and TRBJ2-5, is EAGVAQSPRYKIIEKRQSVAFWCNPISGHATLYWYQQILGQGPKLLIQFQNNGVVDDSQLPKDRFSAERLKGVDSTLKIQPAKLEDSAVYLCASSPGASGTTVQETQYFGPGTRLLVL.

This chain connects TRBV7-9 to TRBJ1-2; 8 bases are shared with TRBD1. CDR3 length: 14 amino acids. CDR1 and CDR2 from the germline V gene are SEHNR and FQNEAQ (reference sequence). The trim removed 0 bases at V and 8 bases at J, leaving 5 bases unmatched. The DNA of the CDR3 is TGTGCCAGCAGCTTAGCCCAGGGGGCTAAGGGCTACACCTTC. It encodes CASSLAQGAKGYTF. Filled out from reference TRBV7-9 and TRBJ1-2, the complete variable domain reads DTGVSQNPRHKITKRGQNVTFRCDPISEHNRLYWYRQTLGQGPEFLTYFQNEAQLEKSRLLSDRFSAERPKGSFSTLEIQRTEQGDSAMYLCASSLAQGAKGYTFGSGTRLTVV.

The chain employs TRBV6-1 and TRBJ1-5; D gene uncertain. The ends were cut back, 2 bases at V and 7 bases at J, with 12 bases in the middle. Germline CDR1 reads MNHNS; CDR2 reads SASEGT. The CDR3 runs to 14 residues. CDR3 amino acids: CASSENWSGQPQHF. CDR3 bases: TGTGCCAGCAGTGAAAATTGGTCGGGGCAGCCCCAGCATTTT.

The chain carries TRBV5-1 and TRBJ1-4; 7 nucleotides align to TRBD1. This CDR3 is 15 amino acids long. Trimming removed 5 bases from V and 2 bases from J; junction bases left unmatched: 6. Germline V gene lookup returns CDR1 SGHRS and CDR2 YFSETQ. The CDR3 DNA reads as TGCGCCAGCAGATCCGGGACAGCTACTAATGAAAAACTGTTTTTT. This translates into CASRSGTATNEKLFF.

This CDR3 is CASSNGAQQYF. The CDR3 DNA reads TGTGCCAGCAGCAATGGGGCTCAGCAGTACTTC. This chain links TRBV6-5 with TRBJ2-7; maybe TRBD1 (5 bases). The CDR3 is 11 amino acids. Trimming pared 6 bases from V and 8 bases from J, leaving 11 bases between. Germline loops: CDR1 MNHEY, CDR2 SVGAGI.

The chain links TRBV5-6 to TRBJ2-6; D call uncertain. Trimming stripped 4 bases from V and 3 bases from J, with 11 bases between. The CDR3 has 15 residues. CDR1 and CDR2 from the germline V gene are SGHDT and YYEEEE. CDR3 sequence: CASSTAPHGANVLTF. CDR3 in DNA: TGTGCCAGCAGCACTGCGCCTCATGGGGCCAACGTCCTGACTTTC.

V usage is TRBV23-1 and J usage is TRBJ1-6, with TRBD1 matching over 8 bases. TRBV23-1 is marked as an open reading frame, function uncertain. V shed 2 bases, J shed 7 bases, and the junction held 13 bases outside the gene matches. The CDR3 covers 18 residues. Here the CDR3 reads CASSQPRLDRDLNSPLHF. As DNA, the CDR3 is TGCGCCAGCAGTCAACCAAGACTGGACAGGGACTTAAATTCACCCCTCCACTTT.

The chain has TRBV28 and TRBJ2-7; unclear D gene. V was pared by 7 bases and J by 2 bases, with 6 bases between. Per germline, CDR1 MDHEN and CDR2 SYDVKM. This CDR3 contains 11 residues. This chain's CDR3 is CASKNTYEQYF. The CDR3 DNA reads TGTGCCAGCAAAAATACCTACGAGCAGTACTTC.

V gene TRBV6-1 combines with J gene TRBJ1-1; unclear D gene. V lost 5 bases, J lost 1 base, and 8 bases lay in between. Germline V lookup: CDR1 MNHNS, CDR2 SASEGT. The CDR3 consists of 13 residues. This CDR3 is CASSSDKNTEAFF. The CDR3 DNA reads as TGTGCCAGCAGTTCCGACAAGAACACTGAAGCTTTCTTT.

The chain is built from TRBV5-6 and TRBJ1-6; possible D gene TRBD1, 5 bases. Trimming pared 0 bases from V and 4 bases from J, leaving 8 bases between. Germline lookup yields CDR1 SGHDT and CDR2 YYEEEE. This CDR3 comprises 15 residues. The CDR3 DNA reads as TGTGCCAGCAGCTTGGGCGCAGGGTATAATTCACCCCTCCACTTT. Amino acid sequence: CASSLGAGYNSPLHF. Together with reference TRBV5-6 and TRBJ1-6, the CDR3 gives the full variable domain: DAGVTQSPTHLIKTRGQQVTLRCSPKSGHDTVSWYQQALGQGPQFIFQYYEEEERQRGNFPDRFSGHQFPNYSSELNVNALLLGDSALYLCASSLGAGYNSPLHFGNGTRLTVT.

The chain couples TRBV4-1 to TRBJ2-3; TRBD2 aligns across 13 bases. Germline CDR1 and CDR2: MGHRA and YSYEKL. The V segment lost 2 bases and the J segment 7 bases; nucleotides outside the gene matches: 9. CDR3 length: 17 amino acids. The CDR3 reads CASSQPWTSGSKNTQYF. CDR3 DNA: TGCGCCAGCAGCCAACCCTGGACTAGCGGGAGTAAGAATACGCAGTATTTT.

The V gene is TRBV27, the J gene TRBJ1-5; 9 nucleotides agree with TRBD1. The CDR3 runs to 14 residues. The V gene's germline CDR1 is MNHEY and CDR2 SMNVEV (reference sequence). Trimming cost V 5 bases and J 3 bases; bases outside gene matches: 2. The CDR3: CASSQQGANQPQHF. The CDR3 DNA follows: TGTGCCAGCAGTCAACAGGGGGCCAATCAGCCCCAGCATTTT.

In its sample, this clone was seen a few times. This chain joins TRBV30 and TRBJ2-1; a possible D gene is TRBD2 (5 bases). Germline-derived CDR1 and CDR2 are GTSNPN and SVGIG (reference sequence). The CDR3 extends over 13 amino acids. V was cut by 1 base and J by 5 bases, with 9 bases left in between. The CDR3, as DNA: TGTGCCTGGAGTGACGGACTTAACAATGAGCAGTTCTTC. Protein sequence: CAWSDGLNNEQFF.

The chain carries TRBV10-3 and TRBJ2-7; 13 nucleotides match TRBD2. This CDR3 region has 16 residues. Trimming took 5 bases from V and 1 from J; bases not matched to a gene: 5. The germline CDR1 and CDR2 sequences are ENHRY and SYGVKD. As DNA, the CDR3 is TGTGCCATCAGTAAAGGACTAGCGGGAGTTTCCTACGAGCAGTACTTC. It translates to CAISKGLAGVSYEQYF.